This T cell receptor beta chain came from a study of CD8 T cells in ankylosing spondylitis. Germline CDR1 is MDHEN and CDR2 is SYDVKM. The length of the CDR3 is 15 residues. V lost 6 bases and J 5 bases, leaving 19 bases between the germline ends. TCRdb redid the calling of the 5' RACE reads with MiXCR, one entry per CDR3 protein. This table has 350,000 to 450,000 distinct CDR3 sequences, approximately 20% appearing once. Study-wide findings and caveats: CD8+ cells made up the disease-linked clones, which were relatively rare in peripheral blood. Enrichment of disease-linked clones was reportedly significant in matched ankylosing spondylitis synovial fluid.

Concerning this clonotype: Its antigen is still unknown.

This receptor was identified in a male donor with ankylosing spondylitis or in good health (not recorded which). Sequences were obtained from blood, either unsorted or a sorted T cell fraction (not recorded which). This chain joins TRBV28 and TRBJ2-5, with D perhaps matching TRBD2 (6 bases). The CDR3 nucleotides are TGTGCCAGCAGGCTCCGAACTAGCCTCGCGGAGACCCAGTACTTC. Its translation is CASRLRTSLAETQYF.